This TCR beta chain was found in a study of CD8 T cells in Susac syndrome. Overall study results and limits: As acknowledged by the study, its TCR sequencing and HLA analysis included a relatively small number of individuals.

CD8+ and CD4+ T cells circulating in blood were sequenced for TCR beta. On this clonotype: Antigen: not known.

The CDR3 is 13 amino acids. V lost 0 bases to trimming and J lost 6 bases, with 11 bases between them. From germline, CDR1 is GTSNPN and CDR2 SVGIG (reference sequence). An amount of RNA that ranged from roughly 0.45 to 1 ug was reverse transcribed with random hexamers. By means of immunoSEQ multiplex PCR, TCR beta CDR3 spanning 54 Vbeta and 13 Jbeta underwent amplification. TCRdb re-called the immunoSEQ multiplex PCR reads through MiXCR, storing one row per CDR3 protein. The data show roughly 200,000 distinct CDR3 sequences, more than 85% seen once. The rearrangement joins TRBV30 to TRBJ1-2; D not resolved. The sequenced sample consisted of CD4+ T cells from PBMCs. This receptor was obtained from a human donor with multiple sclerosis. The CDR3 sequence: CAWSVLGIHGYTF. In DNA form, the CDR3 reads TGTGCCTGGAGTGTATTAGGGATACATGGCTACACCTTC.